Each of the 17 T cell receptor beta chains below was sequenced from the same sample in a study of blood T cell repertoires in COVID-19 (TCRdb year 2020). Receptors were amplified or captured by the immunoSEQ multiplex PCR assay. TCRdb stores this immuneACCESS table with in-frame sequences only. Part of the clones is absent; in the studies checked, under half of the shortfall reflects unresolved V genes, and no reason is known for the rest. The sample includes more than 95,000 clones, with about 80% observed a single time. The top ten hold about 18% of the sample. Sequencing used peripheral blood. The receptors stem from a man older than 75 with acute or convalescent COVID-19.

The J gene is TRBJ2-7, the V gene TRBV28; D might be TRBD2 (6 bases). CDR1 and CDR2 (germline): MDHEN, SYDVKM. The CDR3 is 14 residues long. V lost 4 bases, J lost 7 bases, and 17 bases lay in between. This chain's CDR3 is CASSSGTPLGEQYF. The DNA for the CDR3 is TGTGCCAGCAGTTCCGGGACTCCCCTGGGGGAGCAGTACTTC.

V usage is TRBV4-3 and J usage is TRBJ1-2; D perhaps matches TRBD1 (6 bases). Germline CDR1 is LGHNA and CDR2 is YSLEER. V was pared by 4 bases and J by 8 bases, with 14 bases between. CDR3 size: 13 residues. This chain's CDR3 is CASSPTGTVGYTF. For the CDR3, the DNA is TGCGCCAGCAGCCCTACAGGGACCGTCGGCTACACCTTC.

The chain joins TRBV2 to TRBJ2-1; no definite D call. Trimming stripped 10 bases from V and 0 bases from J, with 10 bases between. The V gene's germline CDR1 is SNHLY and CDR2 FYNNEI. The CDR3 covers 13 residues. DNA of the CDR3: TGTGCCACCAAGACAAGCTCCTACAATGAGCAGTTCTTC. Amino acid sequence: CATKTSSYNEQFF.

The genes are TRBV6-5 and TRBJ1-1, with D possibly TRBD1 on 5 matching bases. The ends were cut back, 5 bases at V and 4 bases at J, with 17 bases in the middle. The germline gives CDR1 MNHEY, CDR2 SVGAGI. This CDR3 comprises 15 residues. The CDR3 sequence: CASSPPRGGGTEAFF. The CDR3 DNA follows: TGTGCCAGCAGTCCCCCGAGGGGCGGGGGCACTGAAGCTTTCTTT.

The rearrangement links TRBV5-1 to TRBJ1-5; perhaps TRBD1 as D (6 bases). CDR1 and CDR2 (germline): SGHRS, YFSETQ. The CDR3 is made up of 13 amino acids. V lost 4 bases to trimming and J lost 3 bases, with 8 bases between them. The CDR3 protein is CASSRDNNQPQHF. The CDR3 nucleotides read TGCGCCAGCAGCCGGGACAACAATCAGCCCCAGCATTTT.

The CDR3 region is CASRRRGGSYGYTF. The CDR3 DNA is TGTGCCAGCAGGAGAAGAGGGGGCAGCTATGGCTACACCTTC. The chain is built from TRBV28 and TRBJ1-2; TRBD1 aligns across 7 bases. The CDR3 extends over 14 amino acids. The trim removed 6 bases at V and 4 bases at J, leaving 8 bases unmatched. Germline CDR1 reads MDHEN; CDR2 reads SYDVKM.

DNA for the CDR3: TGTGCCAGCAGTTCGGGACAAATCTCCTACGAGCAGTACTTC. Residues: CASSSGQISYEQYF. This chain uses TRBV27 with TRBJ2-7; possibly TRBD1 for D (6 bases). The germline gives CDR1 MNHEY, CDR2 SMNVEV (reference sequence). The CDR3 totals 14 residues. Trimming took off 4 bases at V and 0 bases at J, with 10 bases between the two ends.

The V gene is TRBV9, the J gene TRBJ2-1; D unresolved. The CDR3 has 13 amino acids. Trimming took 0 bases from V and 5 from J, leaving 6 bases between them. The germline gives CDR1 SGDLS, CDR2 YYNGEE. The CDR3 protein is CASSVGSNNEQFF. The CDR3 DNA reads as TGTGCCAGCAGCGTAGGAAGCAACAATGAGCAGTTCTTC.

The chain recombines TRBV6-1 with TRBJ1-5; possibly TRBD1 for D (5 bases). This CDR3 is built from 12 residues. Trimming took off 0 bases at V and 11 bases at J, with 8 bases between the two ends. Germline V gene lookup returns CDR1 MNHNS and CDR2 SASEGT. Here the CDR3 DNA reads TGTGCCAGCAGTGAAGCGGGGGGGACCCAGCATTTT. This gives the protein CASSEAGGTQHF.

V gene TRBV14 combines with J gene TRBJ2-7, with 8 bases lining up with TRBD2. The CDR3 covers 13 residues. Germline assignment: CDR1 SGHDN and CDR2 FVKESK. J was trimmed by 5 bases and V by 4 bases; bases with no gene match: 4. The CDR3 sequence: CASSLGGVDEQYF. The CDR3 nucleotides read TGTGCCAGCAGCCTCGGGGGGGTTGACGAGCAGTACTTC. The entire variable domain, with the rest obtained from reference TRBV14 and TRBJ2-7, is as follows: EAGVTQFPSHSVIEKGQTVTLRCDPISGHDNLYWYRRVMGKEIKFLLHFVKESKQDESGMPNNRFLAERTGGTYSTLKVQPAELEDSGVYFCASSLGGVDEQYFGPGTRLTVT.

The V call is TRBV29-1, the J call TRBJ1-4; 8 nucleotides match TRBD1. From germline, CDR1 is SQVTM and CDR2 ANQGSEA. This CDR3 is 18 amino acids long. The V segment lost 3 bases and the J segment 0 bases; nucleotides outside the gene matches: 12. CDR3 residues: CSVDFGQGLHTTNEKLFF. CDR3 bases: TGCAGCGTTGACTTCGGACAGGGTTTGCATACAACTAATGAAAAACTGTTTTTT.

CDR3 loop: CASKLGGGAEAFF. The CDR3 region has the DNA TGTGCCAGCAAACTTGGGGGGGGCGCTGAAGCTTTCTTT. The chain links TRBV28 to TRBJ1-1, with D maybe TRBD1 (6 bases). In germline, CDR1 is MDHEN, CDR2 SYDVKM. The germline V and J ends were trimmed by 7 bases and 6 bases, with 15 bases remaining between them. The CDR3 length is 13 residues.

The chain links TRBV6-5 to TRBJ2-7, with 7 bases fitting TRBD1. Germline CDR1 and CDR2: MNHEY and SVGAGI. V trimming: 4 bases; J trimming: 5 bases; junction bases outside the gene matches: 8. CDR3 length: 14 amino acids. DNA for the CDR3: TGTGCCAGCAGTTCCGGACAGGCGTTAGACGAGCAGTACTTC. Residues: CASSSGQALDEQYF.

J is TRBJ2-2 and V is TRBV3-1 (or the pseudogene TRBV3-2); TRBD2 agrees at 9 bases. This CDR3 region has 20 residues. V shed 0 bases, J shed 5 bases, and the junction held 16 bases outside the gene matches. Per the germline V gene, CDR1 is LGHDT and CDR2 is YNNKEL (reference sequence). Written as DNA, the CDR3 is TGTGCCAGCAGCCAAGATTGGGGGGTTAGCGGGGGTACGCGGACCGGGGAGCTGTTTTTT. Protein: CASSQDWGVSGGTRTGELFF.

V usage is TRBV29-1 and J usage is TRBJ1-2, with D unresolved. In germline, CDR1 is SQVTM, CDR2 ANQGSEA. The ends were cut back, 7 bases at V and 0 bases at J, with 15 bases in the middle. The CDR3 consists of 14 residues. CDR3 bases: TGCAGCGCAAGACTGGGAGCAGCTAACTATGGCTACACCTTC. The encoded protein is CSARLGAANYGYTF.

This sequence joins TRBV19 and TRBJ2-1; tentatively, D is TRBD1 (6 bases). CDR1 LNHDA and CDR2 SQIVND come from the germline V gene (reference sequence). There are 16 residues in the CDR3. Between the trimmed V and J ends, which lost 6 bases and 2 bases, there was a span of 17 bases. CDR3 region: CASRTGTTGTYNEQFF. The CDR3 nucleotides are TGTGCCAGTAGAACCGGGACAACCGGCACCTACAATGAGCAGTTCTTC.

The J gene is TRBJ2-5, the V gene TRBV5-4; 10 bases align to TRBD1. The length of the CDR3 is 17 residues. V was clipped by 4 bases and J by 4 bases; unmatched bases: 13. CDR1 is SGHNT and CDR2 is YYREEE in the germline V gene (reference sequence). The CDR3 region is CASSRQGQGSQAETQYF. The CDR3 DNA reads TGTGCCAGCAGCCGCCAGGGACAGGGGAGTCAAGCAGAGACCCAGTACTTC.